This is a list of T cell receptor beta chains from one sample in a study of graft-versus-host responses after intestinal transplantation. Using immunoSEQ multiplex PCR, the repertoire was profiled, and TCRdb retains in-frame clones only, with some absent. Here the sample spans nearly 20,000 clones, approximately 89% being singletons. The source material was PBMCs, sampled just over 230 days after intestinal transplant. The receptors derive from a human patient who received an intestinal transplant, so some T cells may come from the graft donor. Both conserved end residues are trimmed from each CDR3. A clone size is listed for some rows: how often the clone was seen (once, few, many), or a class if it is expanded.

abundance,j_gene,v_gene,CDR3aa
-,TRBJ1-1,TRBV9,ASSVYRGMNTEAF
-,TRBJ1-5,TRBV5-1,ASSLVTGVDQPQH
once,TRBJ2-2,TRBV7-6,ASSPRTSGGAGTGELF
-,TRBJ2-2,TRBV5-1,ASGDGEHTGELF
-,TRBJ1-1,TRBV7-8,ASSFGGPTEAF
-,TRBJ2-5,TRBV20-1,SARSVETQY
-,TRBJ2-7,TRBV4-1,ASSHRNPPRTGESSARYEQY
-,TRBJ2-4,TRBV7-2,ASSLTDRGRMVDIQY
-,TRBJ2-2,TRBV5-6,ASSIRDGGFGELF
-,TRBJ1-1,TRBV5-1,ASRGGGPEAF
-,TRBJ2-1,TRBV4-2,ANNQDGGGDNEQF
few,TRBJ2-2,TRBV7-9,ASSPDSGELF
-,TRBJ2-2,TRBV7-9,ASSLVGHFTGELF
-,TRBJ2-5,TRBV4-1,ASSPNGGGGPYQETQY
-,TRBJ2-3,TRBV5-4,ASSWIDRGVDTQY
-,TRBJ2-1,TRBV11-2,ASSFSRESEQF
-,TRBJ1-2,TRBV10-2,ASSTTRGDNGYT
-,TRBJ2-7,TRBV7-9,ASRASREDEQY
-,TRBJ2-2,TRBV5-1,ASSLEGSGGTGELF
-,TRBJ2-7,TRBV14,ASSPRAGIAYEQY
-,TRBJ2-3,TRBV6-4,ASSEGGTDTQY
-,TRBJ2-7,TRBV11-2,ASSFRQALRSSYEQY
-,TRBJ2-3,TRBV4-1,ASSQDTHTQY
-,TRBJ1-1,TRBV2,ASRPSTGPPRGAF
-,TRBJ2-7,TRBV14,ASSQGTGGSYEQY
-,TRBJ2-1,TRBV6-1,ASSEVAGGYNEQF
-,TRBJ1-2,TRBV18,ASSPKRGGPGYT
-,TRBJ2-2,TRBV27,ASSSVGGRGELF
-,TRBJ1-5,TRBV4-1,ASSLGTGWDQPQH
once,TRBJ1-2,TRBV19,ASSYRQGALEANYGYT
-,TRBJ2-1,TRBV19,ASRDPNEQF
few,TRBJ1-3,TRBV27,ASSLSTGAVNTIY
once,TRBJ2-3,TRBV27,ASSPSQGPDTQY